This T cell receptor beta chain was recovered during a study of T-cell memory formation after mild COVID-19. For the study at large: TCR clusters largely stayed donor specific. Study observations and caveats: Prior to infection, memory already included some responding clones, suggesting cross-reactive memory joined. Contracting CD4+ clones were located mainly in CM and EM, and CD8+ clones in EMRA. A second wave expanding day 15 to 37 was CD4+-biased; contracting clones were balanced.

This clonotype was picked up a small number of times. Its antigen is currently unknown. TCRdb re-called the 5' RACE reads through MiXCR, storing one row per CDR3 protein. The profile shows 430,000 or so distinct CDR3 sequences, around 27% of them singletons. Between the trimmed V and J ends, which lost 5 bases and 4 bases, there was a span of 11 bases. Germline CDR1 and CDR2: PRHDT and FYEKMQ (reference sequence). The CDR3 loop spans 13 amino acids. Sample: PBMCs or a T cell subset sorted from them (not recorded which). This rearrangement joins TRBV13 to TRBJ1-1; D uncertain. The receptor comes from an adult woman who had mild COVID-19 (a few samples of this study predate the infection). Cell type and time point are not known. The CDR3 region is CASSLRRATEAFF. The CDR3 DNA reads TGTGCCAGCAGCCTACGACGGGCCACTGAAGCTTTCTTT.